Here is one TCR beta chain with its context. This sample was taken from a study of cytomegalovirus exposure and HLA in healthy donors. The repertoire was sequenced with immunoSEQ multiplex PCR; TCRdb's copy has only in-frame clones and lacks some. The repertoire holds about 140,000 clones, approximately 85% seen once, with over 1.1% in the top ten. Germline assignment: CDR1 LNHNV and CDR2 YYDKDF (reference sequence). CDR3 size: 16 residues. Trimming at V came to 1 base and at J to 5 bases, leaving 10 bases not matched to a gene. The sequence derives from a woman in her 30s in good health and CMV-seronegative. Sample: PBMCs. The rearrangement joins TRBV15 to TRBJ1-2, with 7 bases aligning to TRBD1. The CDR3, as DNA: TGTGCCACCAGCAGAGGACCCGGGACAGTGGTTTATGGCTACACCTTC. This sequence encodes CATSRGPGTVVYGYTF.